This T cell receptor (beta chain) was sequenced in a study of T cell responses to AZD1222 COVID-19 vaccine. Study-wide background: Pooled together were second doses at about 4 or about 12 weeks. Overall study findings and caveats: Mostly white British, mostly female donors; authors suggested clonal diversity may be underestimated. Close to half of all spike-specific TCRs reportedly target regions of the variants that are unmutated.

Concerning this clone itself: Its target is unknown.

V lost 1 base and J 2 bases, leaving 11 bases between the germline ends. The CDR3 is 15 amino acids. Germline values: CDR1 SNHLY, CDR2 FYNNEI. Method: immunoSEQ multiplex PCR; TCRdb's copy keeps in-frame clones and lacks some. This table has 150,000 to 200,000 clones, roughly 90% appearing once. The chain combines TRBV2 with TRBJ1-2; maybe TRBD1 (5 bases). The specimen comprised peripheral blood, sampled on day 0 of AZD1222 vaccination. This TCR was sampled from an adult in good health. The chain's CDR3 is CASSEGGTANYGYTF. The CDR3 nucleotides are TGTGCCAGCAGTGAAGGTGGGACGGCCAACTATGGCTACACCTTC.